This T cell receptor (beta chain) is drawn from a study of blood T cell repertoires in COVID-19. Study information: The samples span acute and convalescent COVID-19 from the United States, Italy and Spain. T cells, B-cell-depleted T cells, or PBMCs provided the cDNA or gDNA that served as material.

Original methodology: By means of reference gene primer amplification, nucleated cell counts were estimated. Clones were sequenced by immunoSEQ multiplex PCR, and TCRdb holds only the in-frame ones, with some missing. Clonal size and the V and J genes are those of that table, whereas D and trimming came from the DNA. Of about 100,000 clones listed, around 87% are singletons. V trimming: 6 bases; J trimming: 10 bases; junction bases outside the gene matches: 9. This CDR3 is built from 13 residues. Germline CDR1 LNHDA, CDR2 SQIVND (reference sequence). The receptor comes from a human donor in a cohort sampled during active COVID-19. The specimen was peripheral blood. The chain links TRBV19 to TRBJ2-1; 7 bases match TRBD2. The CDR3 region has the DNA TGTGCCAGTAGGACGGGGGGAAGCGGAGAGCAGTTCTTC. Translation: CASRTGGSGEQFF. Based on the CDR3 plus reference TRBV19 and TRBJ2-1, the full variable domain is DGGITQSPKYLFRKEGQNVTLSCEQNLNHDAMYWYRQDPGQGLRLIYYSQIVNDFQKGDIAEGYSVSREKKESFPLTVTSAQKNPTAFYLCASRTGGSGEQFFGPGTRLTVL.